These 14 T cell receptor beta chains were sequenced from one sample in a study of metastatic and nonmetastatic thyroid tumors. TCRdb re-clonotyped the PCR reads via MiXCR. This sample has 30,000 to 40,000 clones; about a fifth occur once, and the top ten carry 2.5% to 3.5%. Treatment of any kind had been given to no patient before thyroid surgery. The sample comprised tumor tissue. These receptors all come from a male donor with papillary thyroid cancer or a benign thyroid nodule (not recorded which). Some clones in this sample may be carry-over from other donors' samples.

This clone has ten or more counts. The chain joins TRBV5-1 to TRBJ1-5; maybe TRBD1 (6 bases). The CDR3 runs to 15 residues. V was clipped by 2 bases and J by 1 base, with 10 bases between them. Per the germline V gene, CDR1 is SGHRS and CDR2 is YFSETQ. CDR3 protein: CASSLGGGSNQPQHF. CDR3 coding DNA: TGCGCCAGCAGCTTAGGCGGGGGCAGCAATCAGCCCCAGCATTTT.

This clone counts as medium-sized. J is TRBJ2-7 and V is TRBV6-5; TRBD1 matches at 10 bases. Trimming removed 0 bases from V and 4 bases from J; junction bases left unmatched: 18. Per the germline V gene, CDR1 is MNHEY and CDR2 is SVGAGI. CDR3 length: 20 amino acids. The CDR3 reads CASSYSSGTGASTDPYEQYF. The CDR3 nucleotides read TGTGCCAGCAGTTACTCTTCCGGGACAGGGGCCAGTACAGACCCTTACGAGCAGTACTTC.

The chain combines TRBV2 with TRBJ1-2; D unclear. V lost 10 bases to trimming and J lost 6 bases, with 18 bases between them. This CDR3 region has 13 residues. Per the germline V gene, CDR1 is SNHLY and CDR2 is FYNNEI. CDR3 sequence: CAKAPSDADGYTF. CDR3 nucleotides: TGTGCCAAGGCCCCCTCCGATGCCGATGGCTACACCTTC.

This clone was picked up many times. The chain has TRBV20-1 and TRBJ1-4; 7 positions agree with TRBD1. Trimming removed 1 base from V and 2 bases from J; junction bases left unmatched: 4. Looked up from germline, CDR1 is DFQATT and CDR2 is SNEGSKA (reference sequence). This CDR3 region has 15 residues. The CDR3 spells CSARGQGSTNEKLFF. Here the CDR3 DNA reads TGCAGTGCTAGAGGACAGGGTTCGACTAATGAAAAACTGTTTTTT.

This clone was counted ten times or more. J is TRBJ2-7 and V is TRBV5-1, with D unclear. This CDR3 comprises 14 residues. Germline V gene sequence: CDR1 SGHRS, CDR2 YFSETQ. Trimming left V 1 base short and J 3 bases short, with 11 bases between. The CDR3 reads CASSLSASFYEQYF. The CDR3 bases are TGCGCCAGCAGCTTGAGTGCTAGTTTCTACGAGCAGTACTTC.

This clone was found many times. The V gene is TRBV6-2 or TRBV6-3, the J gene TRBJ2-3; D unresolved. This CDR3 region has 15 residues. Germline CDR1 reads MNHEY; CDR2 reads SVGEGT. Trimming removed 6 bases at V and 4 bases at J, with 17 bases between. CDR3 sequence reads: CASRPTPPPADTQYF. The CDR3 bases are TGTGCCAGCAGACCGACCCCCCCCCCGGCAGATACGCAGTATTTT.

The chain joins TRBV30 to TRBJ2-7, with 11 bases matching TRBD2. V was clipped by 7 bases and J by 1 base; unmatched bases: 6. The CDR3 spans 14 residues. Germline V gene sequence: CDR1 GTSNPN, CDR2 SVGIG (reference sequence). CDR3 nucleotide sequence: TGTGCCTACACACTAGCGGGGGCTTCCTACGAGCAGTACTTC. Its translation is CAYTLAGASYEQYF.

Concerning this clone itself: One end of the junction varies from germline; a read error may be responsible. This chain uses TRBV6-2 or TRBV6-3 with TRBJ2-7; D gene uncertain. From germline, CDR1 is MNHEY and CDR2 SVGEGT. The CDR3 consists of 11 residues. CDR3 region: CASTYQAERYF. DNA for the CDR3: TGTGCCAGCACATACCAGGCCGAGCGGTACTTC.

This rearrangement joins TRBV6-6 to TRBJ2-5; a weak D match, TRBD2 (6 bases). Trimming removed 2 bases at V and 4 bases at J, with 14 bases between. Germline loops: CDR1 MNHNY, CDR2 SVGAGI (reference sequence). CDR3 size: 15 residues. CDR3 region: CASSYGTGELETQYF. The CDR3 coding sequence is TGTGCCAGCAGTTACGGAACGGGGGAACTAGAGACCCAGTACTTC.

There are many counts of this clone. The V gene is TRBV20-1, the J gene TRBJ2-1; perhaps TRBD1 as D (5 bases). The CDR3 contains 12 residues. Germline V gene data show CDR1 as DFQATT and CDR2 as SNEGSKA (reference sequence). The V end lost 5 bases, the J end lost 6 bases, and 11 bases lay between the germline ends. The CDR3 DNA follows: TGCAGTGCTCAGGGAAGGGTCAATGAGCAGTTCTTC. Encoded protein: CSAQGRVNEQFF.

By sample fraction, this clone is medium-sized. In nucleotides, the CDR3 is TGTGCCAGCAGCTTAGACAGGGGAGGGGGCGAGCAGTACTTC. Its protein is CASSLDRGGGEQYF. The chain recombines TRBV7-8 with TRBJ2-7, with D perhaps given as TRBD1 or TRBD2 (7 bases each). CDR1 and CDR2 (germline): SGHVS, FQNEAQ. CDR3 length equals 14 residues. V lost 1 base and J 6 bases, leaving 13 bases between the germline ends.

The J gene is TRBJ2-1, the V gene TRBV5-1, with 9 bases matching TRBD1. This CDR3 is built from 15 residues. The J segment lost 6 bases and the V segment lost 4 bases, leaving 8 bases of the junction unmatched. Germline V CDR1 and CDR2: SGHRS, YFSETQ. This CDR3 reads CASSRTGEGGNEQFF. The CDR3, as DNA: TGCGCCAGCAGCCGGACAGGGGAGGGAGGCAATGAGCAGTTCTTC.

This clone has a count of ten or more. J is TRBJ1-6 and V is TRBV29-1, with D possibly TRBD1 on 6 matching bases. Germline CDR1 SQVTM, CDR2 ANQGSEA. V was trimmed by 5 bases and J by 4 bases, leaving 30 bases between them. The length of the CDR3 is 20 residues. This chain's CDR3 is CSVQTPLRDTGQSYNSPLHF. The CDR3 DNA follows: TGCAGCGTTCAGACACCACTTCGGGACACCGGTCAGTCGTATAATTCACCCCTCCACTTT.

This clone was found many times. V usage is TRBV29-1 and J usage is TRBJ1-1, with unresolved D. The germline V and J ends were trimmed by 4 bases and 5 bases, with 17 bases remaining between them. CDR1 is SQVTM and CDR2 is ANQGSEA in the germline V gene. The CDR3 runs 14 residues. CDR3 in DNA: TGCAGCGTTGTTCCAAAGTCCAGCGGGACTGAAGCTTTCTTT. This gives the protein CSVVPKSSGTEAFF.